The 10 T cell receptor beta chains reported below all come from one sample, sequenced in a study of Graves' ophthalmopathy and Graves' hyperthyroidism (dated by TCRdb to 2017 to 2018). The instrument was an Illumina HiSeq 2000. TCR beta CDR3 regions were amplified from RNA transcripts for repertoire sequencing. HTBI primers and the Qiagen OneStep RT-PCR kit were used in a first-round RT-PCR, which was followed by a second-round multiplex PCR, size selection and purification. Clones were called with MiXCR by TCRdb after fastp trimmed the public reads at Q25, and only in-frame beta chains were retained. Duplicate CDR3 protein sequences are folded into a single record with the most common DNA and genes. The sample table contains around 400,000 distinct CDR3 sequences; only one count was recorded for around 20% of them. The ten largest make up roughly 3% of the sample. The material sequenced was peripheral blood. These receptors all stem from a woman under 30 with stable Graves' hyperthyroidism. Donor details come from another sample of the same person, matched by shared clones.

This clonotype was recorded many times. This chain's CDR3 is CASSPRTGLTEAFF. Here the CDR3 DNA reads TGTGCCAGCAGTCCACGGACAGGGCTCACTGAAGCTTTCTTT. The gene calls are TRBV27 and TRBJ1-1, with 8 bases that match TRBD1. This CDR3 has 14 residues. From germline, CDR1 is MNHEY and CDR2 SMNVEV (reference sequence). With 5 bases clipped from V and 4 bases from J, the junction kept 6 bases outside the gene matches.

This clonotype was recorded at least ten times. CDR3 sequence: CAIGRPGDTEAFF. Here the CDR3 DNA reads TGTGCCATCGGCCGCCCCGGGGACACTGAAGCTTTCTTT. The chain uses TRBV10-3 and TRBJ1-1; D gene unclear. Trimming removed 8 bases from V and 3 bases from J, with 13 bases in between. Germline CDR1 is ENHRY and CDR2 is SYGVKD. The CDR3 totals 13 residues.

The genes are TRBV29-1 and TRBJ1-3; D perhaps matches TRBD1 (5 bases). Trimming shortened V by 3 bases and J by 4 bases, and 19 bases separated the two germline ends. The CDR3 totals 16 residues. The germline V gene has CDR1 SQVTM and CDR2 ANQGSEA. The CDR3 protein is CSVEVTYGGFGNTIYF. CDR3 bases: TGCAGCGTTGAGGTCACATATGGGGGGTTCGGAAACACCATATATTTT.

This clonotype was counted many times. The chain employs TRBV5-1 and TRBJ1-2; unclear D gene. V was cut by 0 bases and J by 6 bases, with 6 bases left in between. CDR3 length equals 12 residues. The germline gives CDR1 SGHRS, CDR2 YFSETQ. The CDR3 bases are TGCGCCAGCAGCTTGGGTGACCATGGCTACACCTTC. Amino acids: CASSLGDHGYTF.

This clonotype was counted at least ten times. This sequence joins TRBV20-1 and TRBJ2-5; either TRBD1 or TRBD2 may supply D (5 bases each). The CDR3 contains 15 residues. With 5 bases removed from V and 2 bases from J, the gap between germline ends came to 18 bases. Germline V gene data show CDR1 as DFQATT and CDR2 as SNEGSKA (reference sequence). The CDR3 spells CSAQGAPSRQETQYF. For the CDR3, the DNA is TGCAGTGCTCAAGGGGCTCCTAGCAGACAAGAGACCCAGTACTTC.

This chain connects TRBV29-1 to TRBJ1-1; no reliable D call. The germline V gene encodes CDR1 SQVTM and CDR2 ANQGSEA. The CDR3 length is 13 residues. With 6 bases removed from V and 5 bases from J, the gap between germline ends came to 16 bases. The CDR3 region has the DNA TGCAGCGTAGCTCGAACCCCCCGGACTGAAGCTTTCTTT. It encodes CSVARTPRTEAFF.

This clonotype was counted only a few times. CDR3 in amino acids: CASSFSGGRRRETQYF. The CDR3 region has the DNA TGTGCCAGCAGCTTTTCCGGCGGGAGGAGGAGAGAGACCCAGTACTTC. The rearrangement links TRBV7-9 to TRBJ2-5; 8 bases are shared with TRBD2. The V gene end was trimmed by 3 bases and the J gene end by 4 bases; junction bases not matched to a gene: 10. The CDR3 contains 16 residues. Germline CDR1 reads SEHNR; CDR2 reads FQNEAQ (reference sequence).

This clonotype occurred many times. The CDR3 DNA reads as TGCAGCGTTGAACCGGCCATGAGGACTGAAGCTTTCTTT. Protein sequence: CSVEPAMRTEAFF. V usage is TRBV29-1 and J usage is TRBJ1-1, with D hard to call. This CDR3 has 13 residues. Trimming stripped 2 bases from V and 5 bases from J, with 12 bases between. From germline, CDR1 is SQVTM and CDR2 ANQGSEA.

The rearrangement joins TRBV24-1 to TRBJ1-2, with D possibly TRBD1 on 5 matching bases. This CDR3 region has 11 residues. The germline CDR1 and CDR2 sequences are KGHDR and SFDVKD. V lost 5 bases and J lost 10, with 10 bases in between. This CDR3 reads CATSGDSSYTF. In DNA, the CDR3 is TGTGCCACCAGTGGAGACAGCTCCTACACCTTC.

This clonotype was detected ten times or more. The chain couples TRBV10-3 to TRBJ1-2; D gene uncertain. With 6 bases removed from V and 3 bases from J, the gap between germline ends came to 5 bases. This CDR3 comprises 11 residues. Germline V gene sequence: CDR1 ENHRY, CDR2 SYGVKD. DNA for the CDR3: TGTGCCATCAGCGACTACTATGGCTACACCTTC. Its protein is CAISDYYGYTF.